This T cell receptor (beta chain) is from a study of T cell responses to AZD1222 COVID-19 vaccine. Study background: Researchers grouped second doses given at about 4 or about 12 weeks into one pool.

Findings and caveats of the study: Of spike-specific TCRs, nearly half reportedly target regions left unmutated in variants.

As regards this clone: The antigen is unknown.

Germline assignment: CDR1 SGHRS and CDR2 YFSETQ. The V and J ends lost 2 bases and 7 bases respectively, with 4 bases between them. CDR3 length equals 12 residues. Sequenced by immunoSEQ multiplex PCR; TCRdb stores in-frame clones only, minus some. The table shows 170,000 or so clones, with 93% occurring only once. This clonotype was sampled from an adult in good health. Source: peripheral blood, taken on day 0 of AZD1222 vaccination. J is TRBJ1-6 and V is TRBV5-1; unclear D gene. CDR3 sequence reads: CASSFGNSPLHF. In DNA form, the CDR3 reads TGCGCCAGCAGCTTCGGGAATTCACCCCTCCACTTT. The full variable domain, rest sourced from reference TRBV5-1 and TRBJ1-6, is KAGVTQTPRYLIKTRGQQVTLSCSPISGHRSVSWYQQTPGQGLQFLFEYFSETQRNKGNFPGRFSGRQFSNSRSEMNVSTLELGDSALYLCASSFGNSPLHFGNGTRLTVT.